The sequence of this T cell receptor beta chain was determined in a study of beta chain features in type 1 diabetes. Study findings and constraints: There was a moderate but significant shortening of TCRB CDR3s in all four CD4+ subsets of Type 1 diabetes patients. A closer apparent resemblance between naive, central memory and Treg TCRB repertoires was seen in patients than in healthy donors.

Note on this clone: Its specificity is not known.

The CDR3 runs 13 residues. With V trimmed by 3 bases and J by 12 bases, 11 bases remained unmatched. CDR1 is GTSNPN, CDR2 SVGIG, per germline (reference sequence). Isolated RNA was reverse transcribed in full, so expressed TCRB transcripts were sequenced. The study sequenced naive, central memory and regulatory T cell samples to an average of about 3.6 million reads. Method: immunoSEQ multiplex PCR; TCRdb's copy keeps in-frame clones and lacks some. The table shows a few hundred thousand clones, with 16% occurring only once. Sample: naive CD4+ T cells from blood. The chain employs TRBV30 and TRBJ2-1, with 7 positions matching TRBD1. The TCR was taken from a man under 40 with type 1 diabetes. CDR3 in amino acids: CAWRTTGAIGQFF. DNA of the CDR3: TGTGCCTGGAGAACAACAGGGGCCATCGGGCAGTTCTTC.